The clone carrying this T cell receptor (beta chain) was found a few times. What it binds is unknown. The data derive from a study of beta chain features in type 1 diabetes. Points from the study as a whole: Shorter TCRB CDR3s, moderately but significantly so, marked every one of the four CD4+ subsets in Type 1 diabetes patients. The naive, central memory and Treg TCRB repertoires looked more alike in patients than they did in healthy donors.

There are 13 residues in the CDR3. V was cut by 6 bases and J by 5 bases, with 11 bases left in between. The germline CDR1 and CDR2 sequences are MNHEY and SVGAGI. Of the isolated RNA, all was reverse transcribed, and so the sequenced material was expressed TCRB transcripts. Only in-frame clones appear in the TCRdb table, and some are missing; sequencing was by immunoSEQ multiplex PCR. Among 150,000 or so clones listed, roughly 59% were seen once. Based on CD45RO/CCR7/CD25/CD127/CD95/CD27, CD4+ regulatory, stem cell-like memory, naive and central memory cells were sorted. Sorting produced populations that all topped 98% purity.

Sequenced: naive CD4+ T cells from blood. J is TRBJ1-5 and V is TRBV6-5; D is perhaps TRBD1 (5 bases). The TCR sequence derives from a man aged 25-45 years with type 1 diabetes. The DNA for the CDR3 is TGTGCCAGCAGATCAGGGTACGATCAGCCCCAGCATTTT. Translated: CASRSGYDQPQHF.